Included here is one T cell receptor beta chain sequence, with context. These data belong to a study of CD8+ T cells in alopecia areata. Described treatment: oral pan-JAK inhibitor, 5-10 mg twice daily. PBMCs provided sorted CD4+ and CD8+ T cells. CDR1 is SQVTM and CDR2 is ANQGSEA in the germline V gene. V shed 4 bases, J shed 5 bases, and the junction held 9 bases outside the gene matches. The CDR3 loop spans 14 amino acids. RNA extraction and reverse transcription yielded cDNA as sequencing template. Generated by immunoSEQ multiplex PCR, the TCRdb table keeps only in-frame clones and is missing some. The table shows 95,000 to 100,000 clones, with 60% to 75% occurring only once.

The TCR originated in a human donor with alopecia areata. V gene TRBV29-1 combines with J gene TRBJ1-2; 8 nucleotides agree with TRBD1. The specimen was CD8+ T cells sorted from blood, collected at week 4, from a patient treated with tofacitinib. CDR3 coding DNA: TGCAGCGTTGGGCAGGGGGCAGACGGATATGGCTACACCTTC. Its translation: CSVGQGADGYGYTF.